This T cell receptor beta chain was documented in a study of cytomegalovirus exposure and HLA in healthy donors. Findings and limits, study-wide: TCR beta sequences reportedly predicted most subjects' HLA-A and HLA-B alleles accurately. Other equally common chains were less clonally expanded than HLA-associated TCR beta chains, a later analysis showed.

The donors gave bone marrow, and they were healthy. Note on this clone: Antigen unknown.

Primers: 60 Vbeta forward and 13 Jbeta reverse. Original handling: In a later analysis, of around 80 million unique beta chains, roughly 9.9 million appeared in at least two donors. Clones were read by immunoSEQ multiplex PCR, and TCRdb kept only the in-frame ones, dropping some. V and J calls and clone size follow that table, whereas D and trimming were derived from the DNA. This sample has 70,000 to 95,000 clones, with less than 80% found just once. Trimming removed 0 bases from V and 7 bases from J; junction bases left unmatched: 5. CDR1 and CDR2 (germline): LGHNA, YSLEER. CDR3 length equals 14 residues.

Sequencing was done on a sample of PBMCs. The rearrangement joins TRBV4-3 to TRBJ1-1; 7 nucleotides match TRBD1. The source of this sequence is a human donor in good health. The CDR3 DNA follows: TGCGCCAGCAGCCAAGAATGGACAGGCCTTGAAGCTTTCTTT. It translates to CASSQEWTGLEAFF.